This TCR beta chain was recorded in a study of identical twins. This clonotype has at least ten counts. It was template switching that added a universal primer site, and there were unique molecular identifiers on the cDNA. From the 5' RACE reads, TCRdb called clonotypes with MiXCR, one entry per CDR3 protein. The data hold more than 1.5 million distinct CDR3 sequences, with under 35% observed a single time. The CDR3 has 15 residues. Germline V gene sequence: CDR1 KGHSH, CDR2 LQKENI. Trimming stripped 8 bases from V and 7 bases from J, with 21 bases between. Sequenced material: cord blood. This TCR derives from a newborn girl in good health. The chain employs TRBV18 and TRBJ2-1; either TRBD1 or TRBD2 may fit D (6 bases each). The CDR3 DNA reads TGTGCCAGCCTCAAGGAGGGGGTGATGGTAAATGAGCAGTTCTTC. Translation gives CASLKEGVMVNEQFF.